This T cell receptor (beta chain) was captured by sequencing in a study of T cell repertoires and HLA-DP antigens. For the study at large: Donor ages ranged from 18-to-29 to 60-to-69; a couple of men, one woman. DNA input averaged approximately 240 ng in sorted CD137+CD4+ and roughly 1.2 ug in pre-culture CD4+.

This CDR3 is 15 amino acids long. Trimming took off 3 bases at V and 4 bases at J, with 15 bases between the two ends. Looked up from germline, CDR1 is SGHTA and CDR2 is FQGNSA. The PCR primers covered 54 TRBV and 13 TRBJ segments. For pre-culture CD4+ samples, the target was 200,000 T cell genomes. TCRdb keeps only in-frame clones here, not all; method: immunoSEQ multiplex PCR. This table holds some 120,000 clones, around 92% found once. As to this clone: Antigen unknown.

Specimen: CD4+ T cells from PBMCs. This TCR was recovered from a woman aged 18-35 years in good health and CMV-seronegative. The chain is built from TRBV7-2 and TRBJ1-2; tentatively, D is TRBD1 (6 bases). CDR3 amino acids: CASSLRPDSLYGYTF. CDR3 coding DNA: TGTGCCAGCAGCTTGAGGCCGGACAGCCTCTATGGCTACACCTTC.